This TCR beta chain was sequenced in a study of blood T cell repertoires in COVID-19. Original analysis: The assay estimated nucleated cells by amplifying reference gene primers. Sequencing used immunoSEQ multiplex PCR; TCRdb keeps in-frame clones, though not all of them. V and J calls plus clone size are reproduced from that table; the DNA served to infer D and trimming. This sample yields hundreds of thousands of clones, of which approximately 84% are seen a single time; under 2% belongs to the top ten. The CDR3 totals 15 residues. With 2 bases removed from V and 3 bases from J, the gap between germline ends came to 14 bases. The germline CDR1 and CDR2 sequences are SGHAT and FQNNGV.

The material sequenced was peripheral blood. The chain uses TRBV11-2 and TRBJ2-7; TRBD1 might be the D (6 bases). The receptor was derived from a woman older than 75 with acute or convalescent COVID-19. CDR3 region: CASSLLSDSRYEQYF. The CDR3 DNA sequence: TGTGCCAGCAGCTTACTTTCGGACAGTCGCTACGAGCAGTACTTC.